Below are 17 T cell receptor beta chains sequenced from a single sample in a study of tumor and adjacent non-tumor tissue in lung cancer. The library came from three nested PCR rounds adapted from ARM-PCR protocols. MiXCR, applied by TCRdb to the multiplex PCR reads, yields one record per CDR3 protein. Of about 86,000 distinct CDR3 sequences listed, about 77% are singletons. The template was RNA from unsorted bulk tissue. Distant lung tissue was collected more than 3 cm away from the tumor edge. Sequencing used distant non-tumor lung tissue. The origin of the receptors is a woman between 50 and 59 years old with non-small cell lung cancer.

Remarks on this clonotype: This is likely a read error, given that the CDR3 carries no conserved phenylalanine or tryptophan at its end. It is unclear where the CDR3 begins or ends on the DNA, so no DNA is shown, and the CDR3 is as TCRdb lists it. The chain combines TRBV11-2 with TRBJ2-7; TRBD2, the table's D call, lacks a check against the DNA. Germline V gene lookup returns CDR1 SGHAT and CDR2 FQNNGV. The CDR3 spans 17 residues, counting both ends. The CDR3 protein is CASSPLTSGRTLWEQYL.

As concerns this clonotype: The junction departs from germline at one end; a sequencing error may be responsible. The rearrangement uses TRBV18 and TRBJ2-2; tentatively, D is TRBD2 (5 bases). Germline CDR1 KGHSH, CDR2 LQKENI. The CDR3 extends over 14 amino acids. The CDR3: CASSPLSVDGEPFF. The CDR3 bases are TGTGCCAGCTCACCATTGAGCGTCGACGGGGAGCCGTTTTTT.

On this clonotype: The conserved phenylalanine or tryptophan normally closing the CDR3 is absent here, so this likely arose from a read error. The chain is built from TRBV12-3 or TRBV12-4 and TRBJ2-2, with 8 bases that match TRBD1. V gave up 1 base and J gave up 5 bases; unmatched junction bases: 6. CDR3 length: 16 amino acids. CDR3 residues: CASSLGTGTKTGELFT. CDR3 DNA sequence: TGTGCCAGCAGTTTAGGGACAGGGACAAAGACCGGGGAGCTGTTTACT.

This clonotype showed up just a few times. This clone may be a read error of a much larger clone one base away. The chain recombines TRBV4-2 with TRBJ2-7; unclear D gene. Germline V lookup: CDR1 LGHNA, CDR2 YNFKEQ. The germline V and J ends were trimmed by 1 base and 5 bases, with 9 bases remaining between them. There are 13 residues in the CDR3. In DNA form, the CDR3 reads TGTGCCAGCAGCCAAGGACGTGACCACGAGCAGTACTTC. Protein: CASSQGRDHEQYF.

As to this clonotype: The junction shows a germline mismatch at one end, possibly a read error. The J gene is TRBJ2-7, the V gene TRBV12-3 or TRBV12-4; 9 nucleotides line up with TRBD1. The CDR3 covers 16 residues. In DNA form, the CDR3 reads TGTGCCAGCAGTTTAAGGCTTGGGACAGGGAGGTACGAGCAGCACTTC. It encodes CASSLRLGTGRYEQHF.

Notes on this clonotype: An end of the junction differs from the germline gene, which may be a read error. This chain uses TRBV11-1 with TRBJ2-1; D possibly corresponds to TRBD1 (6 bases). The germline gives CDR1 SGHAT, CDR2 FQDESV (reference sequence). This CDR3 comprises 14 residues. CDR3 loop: CASSLRGGRYEQLF. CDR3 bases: TGTGCCAGCAGCTTAAGAGGGGGTCGGTATGAGCAATTGTTC.

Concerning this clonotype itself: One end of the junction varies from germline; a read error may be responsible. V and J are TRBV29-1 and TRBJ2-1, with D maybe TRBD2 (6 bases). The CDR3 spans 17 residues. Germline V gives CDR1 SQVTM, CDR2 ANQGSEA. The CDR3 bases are TGCAGCGTTGAAGGGTACGGCGGGGTAACCTCCTACTATGAGCAGATCTTT. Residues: CSVEGYGGVTSYYEQIF.

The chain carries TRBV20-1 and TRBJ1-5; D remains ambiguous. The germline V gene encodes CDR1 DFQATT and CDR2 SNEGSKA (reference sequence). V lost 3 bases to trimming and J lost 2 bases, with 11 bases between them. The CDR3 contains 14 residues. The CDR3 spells CSASSDDRNQPQHF. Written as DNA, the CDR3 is TGCAGTGCTAGCTCCGATGACCGCAATCAGCCCCAGCATTTT.

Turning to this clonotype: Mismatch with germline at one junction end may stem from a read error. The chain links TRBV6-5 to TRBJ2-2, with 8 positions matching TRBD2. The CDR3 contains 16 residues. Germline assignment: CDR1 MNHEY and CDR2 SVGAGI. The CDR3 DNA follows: TGTGCCGGCAGTTTCCAGACTAGCGCTAGCACAGGGGAGCTGTTTTTT. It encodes CAGSFQTSASTGELFF.

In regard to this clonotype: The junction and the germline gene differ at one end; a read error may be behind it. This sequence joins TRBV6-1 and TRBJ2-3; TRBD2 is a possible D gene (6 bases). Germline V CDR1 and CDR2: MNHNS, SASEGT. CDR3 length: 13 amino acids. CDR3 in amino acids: CASTRGGTDMQYF. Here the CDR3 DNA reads TGCGCCAGTACGCGGGGCGGCACAGATATGCAGTATTTT.

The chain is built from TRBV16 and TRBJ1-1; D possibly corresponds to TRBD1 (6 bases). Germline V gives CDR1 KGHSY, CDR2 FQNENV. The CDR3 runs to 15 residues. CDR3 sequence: CVSSPMDSPDTEAFF. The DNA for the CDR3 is TGTGTTAGCAGCCCGATGGACAGTCCTGACACTGAAGCTTTCTTT.

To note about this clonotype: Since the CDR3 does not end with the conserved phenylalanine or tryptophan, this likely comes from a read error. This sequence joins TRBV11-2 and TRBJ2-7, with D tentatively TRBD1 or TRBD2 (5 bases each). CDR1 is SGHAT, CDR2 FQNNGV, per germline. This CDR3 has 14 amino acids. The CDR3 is CGGSLESGPGEQYL. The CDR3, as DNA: TGTGGCGGCAGCTTAGAGTCGGGGCCGGGCGAGCAGTACTTA.

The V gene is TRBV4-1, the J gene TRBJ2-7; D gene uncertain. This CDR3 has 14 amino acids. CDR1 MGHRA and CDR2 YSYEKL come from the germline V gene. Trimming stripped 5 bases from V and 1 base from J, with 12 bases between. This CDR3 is CASSGAVQSYEQYF. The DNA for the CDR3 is TGCGCCAGCAGCGGAGCAGTTCAGTCCTACGAGCAGTACTTC.

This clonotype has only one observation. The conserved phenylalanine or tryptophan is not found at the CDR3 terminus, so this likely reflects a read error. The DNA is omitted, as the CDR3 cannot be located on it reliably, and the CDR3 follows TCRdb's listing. The chain's CDR3 is CASSLVPSGRAAHEHIL. This chain links TRBV11-2 with TRBJ2-1; no DNA check was done on the table's D call, TRBD2. The CDR3 is 17 residues long, ends included. The germline V gene has CDR1 SGHAT and CDR2 FQNNGV.

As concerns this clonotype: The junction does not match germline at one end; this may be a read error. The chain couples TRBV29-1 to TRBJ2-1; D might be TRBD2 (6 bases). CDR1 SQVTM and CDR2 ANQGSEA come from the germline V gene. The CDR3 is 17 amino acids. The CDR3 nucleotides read TGCAACGTTGAAGATCTGGAGGGATTGGGGGTGGGCAATAAGCAGTTCTTC. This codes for CNVEDLEGLGVGNKQFF.

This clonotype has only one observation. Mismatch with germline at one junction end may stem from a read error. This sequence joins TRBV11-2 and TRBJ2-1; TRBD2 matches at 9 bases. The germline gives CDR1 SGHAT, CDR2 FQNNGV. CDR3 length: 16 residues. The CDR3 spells CAISPPAGGGVNEQFF. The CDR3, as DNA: TGTGCCATCAGCCCCCCGGCGGGAGGGGGGGTCAATGAGCAGTTTTTC.

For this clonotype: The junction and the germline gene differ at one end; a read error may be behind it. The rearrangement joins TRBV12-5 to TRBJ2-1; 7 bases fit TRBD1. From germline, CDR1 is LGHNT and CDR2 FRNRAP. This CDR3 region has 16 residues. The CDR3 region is CASGSPSGGRNNEHFF. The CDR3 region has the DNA TGTGCTAGTGGTTCGCCCTCAGGGGGTAGGAACAATGAGCATTTCTTC. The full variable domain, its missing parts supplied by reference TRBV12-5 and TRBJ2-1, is DARVTQTPRHKVTEMGQEVTMRCQPILGHNTVFWYRQTMMQGLELLAYFRNRAPLDDSGMPKDRFSAEMPDATLATLKIQPSEPRDSAVYFCASGSPSGGRNNEHFFGPGTRLTVL.